These 20 T cell receptor beta chains originate from one sample sequenced in a study of T cell repertoires in aging, cancer and after chemotherapy. TCR beta rearrangements were amplified from peripheral blood genomic DNA. TRB rearrangements spanning V, D and J were amplified using mixed TRB-A/B primers. Each CDR3 protein gets one entry after TCRdb re-called the multiplex PCR reads with MiXCR. The sample contains approximately 7,600 distinct CDR3 sequences, roughly two fifths of which appear only once. Sequenced sample: blood. These receptors were obtained from a human donor in good health.

This clonotype appeared a single time. The V call is TRBV2, the J call TRBJ2-1; 8 nucleotides line up with TRBD2. The CDR3 has 17 amino acids. The germline gives CDR1 SNHLY, CDR2 FYNNEI. Germline trimming cut 6 bases from V and 4 bases from J; bases unmatched to any gene: 14. The CDR3 bases are TGTGCCAGCAGCCCCAGGCTAGCGGGTGCTTTTTACAATGAGCAGTTCTTC. This encodes CASSPRLAGAFYNEQFF.

The chain uses TRBV4-3 and TRBJ2-5; TRBD1 matches 11 bases. Germline V gene lookup returns CDR1 LGHNA and CDR2 YSLEER. Trimming removed 3 bases from V and 3 bases from J; junction bases left unmatched: 9. The CDR3 is 17 residues long. The DNA of the CDR3 is TGCGCCAGCAGCCATTTGGGCGGACAGGGGGCCGAAGAGACCCAGTACTTC. It encodes CASSHLGGQGAEETQYF.

This chain connects TRBV9 to TRBJ2-7; no definite D call. CDR1 and CDR2 from the germline V gene are SGDLS and YYNGEE. With 3 bases removed from V and 5 bases from J, the gap between germline ends came to 9 bases. This CDR3 contains 12 residues. The CDR3 is CASSGHSHEQYF. The CDR3 nucleotides read TGTGCCAGCAGCGGGCATAGCCACGAGCAGTACTTC.

This rearrangement joins TRBV6-1 to TRBJ2-3, with 9 bases identical to TRBD2. This CDR3 comprises 18 residues. The V gene's germline CDR1 is MNHNS and CDR2 SASEGT. V lost 8 bases, J lost 5 bases, and 20 bases stayed unmatched. Here the CDR3 reads CASHVRQGKGSGGDTQYF. CDR3 DNA sequence: TGTGCCAGCCATGTAAGGCAGGGGAAGGGTAGCGGGGGAGATACGCAGTATTTT.

The J gene is TRBJ2-7, the V gene TRBV6-6, with a possible D match to TRBD1 (5 bases). There are 17 residues in the CDR3. CDR1 MNHNY and CDR2 SVGAGI come from the germline V gene (reference sequence). V gave up 7 bases and J gave up 0 bases, with 22 bases separating them. CDR3 residues: CASTRTPEQASSYEQYF. CDR3 DNA: TGTGCCAGCACTCGGACCCCGGAACAGGCGAGCTCCTACGAGCAGTACTTC.

There are a few counts of this clonotype. J is TRBJ2-7 and V is TRBV20-1; TRBD1 or TRBD2 may be the D gene (7 bases each). Trimming shortened V by 2 bases and J by 3 bases, and 14 bases separated the two germline ends. This CDR3 is built from 14 residues. Germline CDR1 and CDR2: DFQATT and SNEGSKA (reference sequence). CDR3 sequence: CSARMGGDSYEQYF. The CDR3 DNA reads as TGCAGTGCTAGAATGGGAGGGGACAGCTACGAGCAGTACTTC.

This clonotype was seen more than once but under ten times. The chain recombines TRBV30 with TRBJ2-3; the D gene could be TRBD1 or TRBD2 (5 bases each). Trimming removed 0 bases at V and 5 bases at J, with 15 bases between. This CDR3 comprises 15 residues. The V gene's germline CDR1 is GTSNPN and CDR2 SVGIG (reference sequence). For the CDR3, the DNA is TGTGCCTGGAGTGTACGTGGGGCTGCGGGAGATACGCAGTATTTT. This sequence encodes CAWSVRGAAGDTQYF.

The chain is built from TRBV4-2 and TRBJ2-5, with D uncertain. V was shortened by 1 base and J by 4 bases, with 10 bases between the two germline ends. Germline lookup yields CDR1 LGHNA and CDR2 YNFKEQ. The CDR3 contains 14 residues. DNA for the CDR3: TGTGCCAGCAGCCAAGTGGGCGGCCTAGAGACCCAGTACTTC. Translating it yields CASSQVGGLETQYF.

This rearrangement joins TRBV20-1 to TRBJ2-5; possible D gene TRBD2, 7 bases. This CDR3 is built from 13 residues. V dropped 3 bases and J dropped 5 bases, with 13 bases sitting between them. The germline gives CDR1 DFQATT, CDR2 SNEGSKA (reference sequence). The CDR3 loop reads CSARGGREETQYF. CDR3 in DNA: TGCAGTGCTAGGGGGGGGCGTGAGGAGACCCAGTACTTC.

The V gene is TRBV7-3, the J gene TRBJ2-5, with 14 bases fitting TRBD2. This CDR3 has 15 residues. J was trimmed by 4 bases and V by 5 bases; bases with no gene match: 3. The V gene's germline CDR1 is SGHTA and CDR2 FQGTGA. This CDR3 reads CASSQGLAGAETQYF. For the CDR3, the DNA is TGTGCCAGCAGCCAGGGACTAGCGGGGGCAGAGACCCAGTACTTC.

This chain connects TRBV6-5 to TRBJ2-7; D possibly corresponds to TRBD1 (5 bases). Trimming took 4 bases from V and 3 from J, leaving 13 bases between them. Germline CDR1 MNHEY, CDR2 SVGAGI. The CDR3 consists of 14 residues. The CDR3 here is CASSSHRRHYEQYF. The CDR3 coding sequence is TGTGCCAGCAGTTCCCACAGGAGACACTACGAGCAGTACTTC.

The gene calls are TRBV24-1 and TRBJ2-5; D uncertain. Deletions cut 1 base from V and 5 bases from J, with 7 bases between. There are 13 residues in the CDR3. The germline CDR1 and CDR2 sequences are KGHDR and SFDVKD. CDR3 sequence: CATSDFNGETQYF. The CDR3 DNA follows: TGTGCCACCAGTGATTTCAACGGCGAGACCCAGTACTTC.

This clonotype was observed a few times. The V and J genes are TRBV4-3 and TRBJ1-1; 7 bases line up with TRBD1. V trimming: 0 bases; J trimming: 5 bases; junction bases outside the gene matches: 3. From germline, CDR1 is LGHNA and CDR2 YSLEER. This CDR3 region has 14 residues. Here the CDR3 reads CASSQDRGDTEAFF. In DNA form, the CDR3 reads TGCGCCAGCAGCCAAGACAGGGGGGATACTGAAGCTTTCTTT.

The V gene is TRBV7-2, the J gene TRBJ2-1; D is unclear. The CDR3 is 12 amino acids. From germline, CDR1 is SGHTA and CDR2 FQGNSA. Trimming cost V 3 bases and J 9 bases, with 9 bases left between them. The CDR3 loop reads CASSFILSEQFF. In DNA, the CDR3 is TGTGCCAGCAGCTTCATTCTGAGTGAGCAGTTCTTC.

The genes are TRBV12-3 or TRBV12-4 and TRBJ1-6, with TRBD1 matching over 10 bases. The CDR3 has 16 amino acids. In DNA form, the CDR3 reads TGTGCTAGTGGTTTGGGAAGGGACAGGGGAAATTCACCCCTCCACTTT. Amino acids: CASGLGRDRGNSPLHF.

The CDR3 loop is CASGLVLGKRQNQPQHF. Written as DNA, the CDR3 is TGTGCTAGTGGTTTGGTACTTGGTAAGAGACAAAATCAGCCCCAGCATTTT. The V gene is TRBV12-5, the J gene TRBJ1-5; D is unclear. This CDR3 region has 17 residues. The V end lost 0 bases, the J end lost 4 bases, and 16 bases lay between the germline ends. Germline V gene data show CDR1 as LGHNT and CDR2 as FRNRAP.

The gene calls are TRBV7-9 and TRBJ2-7; D unresolved. Trimming removed 4 bases at V and 0 bases at J, with 10 bases between. Germline V gene lookup returns CDR1 SEHNR and CDR2 FQNEAQ (reference sequence). The CDR3 is 14 amino acids. The CDR3 DNA sequence: TGTGCCAGCAGCTCCCCCAGTAGCTCCTACGAGCAGTACTTC. This codes for CASSSPSSSYEQYF.

The chain is built from TRBV7-9 and TRBJ2-7; TRBD1 agrees at 10 bases. The CDR3 sequence is 15 residues long. V lost 0 bases and J lost 5; bases outside the gene matches: 4. Germline CDR1 is SEHNR and CDR2 is FQNEAQ (reference sequence). The CDR3 region is CASSLADRGSHEQYF. CDR3 nucleotide sequence: TGTGCCAGCAGCTTAGCGGACAGGGGGTCCCACGAGCAGTACTTC.

A note on this clonotype: At one of its ends the junction is not consistent with the germline gene, which may arise from a read error. CDR3 residues: CASSLAIGMTDTQYF. The CDR3 DNA reads as TGTGCCAGCAGCTTGGCCATCGGGATGACAGATACGCAGTATTTT. The V call is TRBV5-1, the J call TRBJ2-3; tentatively, D is TRBD2 (5 bases). The germline V gene encodes CDR1 SGHRS and CDR2 YFSETQ. The CDR3 length is 15 residues.

The V gene is TRBV18, the J gene TRBJ2-6; TRBD1 agrees at 9 bases. Trimming took 3 bases from V and 0 from J; bases not matched to a gene: 3. The CDR3 covers 17 residues. Germline CDR1 KGHSH, CDR2 LQKENI. CDR3 amino acids: CASSPAGQGSGANVLTF. CDR3 DNA sequence: TGTGCCAGCTCACCGGCGGGACAGGGCTCTGGGGCCAACGTCCTGACTTTC.